Sequencing of this T cell receptor (beta chain) was carried out in a study of T cell responses to AZD1222 COVID-19 vaccine. Study observations and caveats: Clonal diversity was possibly underestimated, and white British individuals and females predominated among donors.

On this clone itself: The antigen is undetermined.

This CDR3 comprises 14 residues. Trimming took 2 bases from V and 8 from J, leaving 14 bases between them. Germline values: CDR1 SGDLS, CDR2 YYNGEE. Sequencing used immunoSEQ multiplex PCR; TCRdb keeps in-frame clones, though not all of them. The sample holds 54,000 or so clones, 70% to 90% seen once. Sequencing used peripheral blood, obtained on day 0 of AZD1222 vaccination. V is TRBV9 and J is TRBJ2-1; possibly TRBD1 or TRBD2 for D (5 bases each). The receptor comes from an adult in good health. CDR3 bases: TGTGCCAGCAGCGTTATTGGGGGAGCGGATGAGCAGTTCTTC. This sequence encodes CASSVIGGADEQFF.